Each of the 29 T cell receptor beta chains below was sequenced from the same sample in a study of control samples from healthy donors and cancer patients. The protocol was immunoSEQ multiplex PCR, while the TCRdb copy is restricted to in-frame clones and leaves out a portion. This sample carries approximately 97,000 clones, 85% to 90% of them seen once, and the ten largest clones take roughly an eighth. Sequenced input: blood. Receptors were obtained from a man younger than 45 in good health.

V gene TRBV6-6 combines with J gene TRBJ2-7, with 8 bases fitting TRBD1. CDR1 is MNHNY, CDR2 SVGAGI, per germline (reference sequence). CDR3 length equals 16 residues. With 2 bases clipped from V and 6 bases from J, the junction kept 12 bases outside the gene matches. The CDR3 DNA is TGTGCCAGCAGTTACCCTACCCGACAGGGGTACGGCGAGCAGTACTTC. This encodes CASSYPTRQGYGEQYF.

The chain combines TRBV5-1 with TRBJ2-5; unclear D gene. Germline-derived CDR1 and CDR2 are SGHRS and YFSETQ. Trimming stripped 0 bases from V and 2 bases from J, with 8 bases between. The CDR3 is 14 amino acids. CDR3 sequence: CASSLDSVQETQYF. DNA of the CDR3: TGCGCCAGCAGCTTGGACAGCGTACAAGAGACCCAGTACTTC.

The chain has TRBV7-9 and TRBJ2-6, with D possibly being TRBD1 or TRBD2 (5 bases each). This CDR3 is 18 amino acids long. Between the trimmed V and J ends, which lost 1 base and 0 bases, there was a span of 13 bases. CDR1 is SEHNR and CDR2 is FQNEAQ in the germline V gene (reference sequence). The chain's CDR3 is CASSLEGTLFSGANVLTF. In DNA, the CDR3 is TGTGCCAGCAGCTTAGAAGGGACCCTCTTCTCTGGGGCCAACGTCCTGACTTTC. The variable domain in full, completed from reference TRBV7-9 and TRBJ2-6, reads DTGVSQNPRHKITKRGQNVTFRCDPISEHNRLYWYRQTLGQGPEFLTYFQNEAQLEKSRLLSDRFSAERPKGSFSTLEIQRTEQGDSAMYLCASSLEGTLFSGANVLTFGAGSRLTVL.

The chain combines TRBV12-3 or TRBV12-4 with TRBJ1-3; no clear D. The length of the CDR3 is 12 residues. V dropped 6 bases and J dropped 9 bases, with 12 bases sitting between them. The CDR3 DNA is TGTGCCAGCAGCCCCCCGGACGGCACCATATATTTT. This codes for CASSPPDGTIYF.

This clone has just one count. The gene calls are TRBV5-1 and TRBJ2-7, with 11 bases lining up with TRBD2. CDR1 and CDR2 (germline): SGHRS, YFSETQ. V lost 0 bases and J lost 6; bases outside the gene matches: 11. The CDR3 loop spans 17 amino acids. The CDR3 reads CASSLVSGLAGGSEQYF. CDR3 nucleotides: TGCGCCAGCAGCTTGGTTTCAGGATTAGCGGGAGGGTCCGAGCAGTACTTC. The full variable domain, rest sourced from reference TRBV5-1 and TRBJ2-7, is KAGVTQTPRYLIKTRGQQVTLSCSPISGHRSVSWYQQTPGQGLQFLFEYFSETQRNKGNFPGRFSGRQFSNSRSEMNVSTLELGDSALYLCASSLVSGLAGGSEQYFGPGTRLTVT.

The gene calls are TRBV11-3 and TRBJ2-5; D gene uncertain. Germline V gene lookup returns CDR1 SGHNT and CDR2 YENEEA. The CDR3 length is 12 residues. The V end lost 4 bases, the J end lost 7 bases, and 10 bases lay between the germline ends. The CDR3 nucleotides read TGTGCCAGCAGCTCTTCTTTTGGGACCCAGTACTTC. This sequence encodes CASSSSFGTQYF.

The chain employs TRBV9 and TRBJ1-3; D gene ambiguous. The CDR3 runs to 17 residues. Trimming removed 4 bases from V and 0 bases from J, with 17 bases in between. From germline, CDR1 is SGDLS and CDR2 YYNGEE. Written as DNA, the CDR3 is TGTGCCAGCAGCCCTCAGAGCCAGCTAACCTCTGGAAACACCATATATTTT. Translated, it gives CASSPQSQLTSGNTIYF.

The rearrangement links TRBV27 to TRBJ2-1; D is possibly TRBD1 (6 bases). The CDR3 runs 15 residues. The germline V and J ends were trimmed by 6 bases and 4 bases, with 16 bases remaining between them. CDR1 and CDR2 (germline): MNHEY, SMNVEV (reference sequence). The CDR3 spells CASSTAGTPYNEQFF. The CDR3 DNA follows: TGTGCCAGCAGCACCGCCGGGACACCTTACAATGAGCAGTTCTTC.

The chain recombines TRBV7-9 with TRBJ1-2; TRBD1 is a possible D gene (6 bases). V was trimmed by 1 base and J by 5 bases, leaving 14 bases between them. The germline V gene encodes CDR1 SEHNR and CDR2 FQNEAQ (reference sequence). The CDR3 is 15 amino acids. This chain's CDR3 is CASSLGFRGGYGYTF. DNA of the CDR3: TGTGCCAGCAGCTTAGGATTCAGGGGTGGTTATGGCTACACCTTC.

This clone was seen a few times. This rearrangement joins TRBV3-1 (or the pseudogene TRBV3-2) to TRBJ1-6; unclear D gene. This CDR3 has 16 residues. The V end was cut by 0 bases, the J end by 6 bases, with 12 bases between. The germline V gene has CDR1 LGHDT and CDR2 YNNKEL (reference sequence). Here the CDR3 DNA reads TGTGCCAGCAGCCAAGAGGTTGGGCAGTTTAATTCACCCCTCCACTTT. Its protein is CASSQEVGQFNSPLHF.

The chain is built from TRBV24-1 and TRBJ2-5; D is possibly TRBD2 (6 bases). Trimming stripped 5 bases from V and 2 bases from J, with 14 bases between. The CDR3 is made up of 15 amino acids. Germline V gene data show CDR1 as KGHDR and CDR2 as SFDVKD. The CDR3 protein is CATSGAGNQQETQYF. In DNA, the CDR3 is TGTGCCACCAGTGGGGCGGGAAACCAACAAGAGACCCAGTACTTC.

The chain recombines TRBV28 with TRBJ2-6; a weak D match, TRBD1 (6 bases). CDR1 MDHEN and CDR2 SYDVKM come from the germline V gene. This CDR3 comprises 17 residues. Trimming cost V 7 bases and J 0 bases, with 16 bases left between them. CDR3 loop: CASKGRDNFSGANVLTF. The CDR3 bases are TGTGCCAGCAAGGGCCGGGACAACTTCTCTGGGGCCAACGTCCTGACTTTC.

CDR3 sequence: CASGEQGYGYTF. CDR3 nucleotides: TGTGCCAGCGGCGAACAGGGCTATGGCTACACCTTC. V gene TRBV28 combines with J gene TRBJ1-2; a weak D match, TRBD1 (6 bases). This CDR3 is built from 12 residues. From germline, CDR1 is MDHEN and CDR2 SYDVKM. The V gene lost 8 bases and the J gene lost 4 bases, with 11 bases spanning the gap.

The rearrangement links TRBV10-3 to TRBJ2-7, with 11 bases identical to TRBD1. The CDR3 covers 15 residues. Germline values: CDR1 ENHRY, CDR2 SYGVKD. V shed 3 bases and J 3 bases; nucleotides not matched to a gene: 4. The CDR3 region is CAISDSGTGGYEQYF. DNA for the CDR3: TGTGCCATCAGTGATTCCGGGACAGGGGGCTACGAGCAGTACTTC.

The CDR3 here is CASSQDSDQPQHF. As DNA, the CDR3 is TGTGCCAGCTCACAGGACAGCGATCAGCCCCAGCATTTT. This sequence joins TRBV18 and TRBJ1-5; D is possibly TRBD1 (6 bases). Germline CDR1 KGHSH, CDR2 LQKENI. The V gene lost 4 bases and the J gene lost 5 bases, with 9 bases spanning the gap. The CDR3 consists of 13 residues. The variable domain in full, with the rest retrieved from reference TRBV18 and TRBJ1-5, is NAGVMQNPRHLVRRRGQEARLRCSPMKGHSHVYWYRQLPEEGLKFMVYLQKENIIDESGMPKERFSAEFPKEGPSILRIQQVVRGDSAAYFCASSQDSDQPQHFGDGTRLSIL.

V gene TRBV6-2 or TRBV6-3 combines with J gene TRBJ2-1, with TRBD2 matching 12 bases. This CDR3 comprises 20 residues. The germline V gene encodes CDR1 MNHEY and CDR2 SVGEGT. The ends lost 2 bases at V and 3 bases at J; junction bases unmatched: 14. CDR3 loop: CASSYPEIGSSGRDYNEQFF. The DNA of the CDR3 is TGTGCCAGCAGTTACCCAGAGATAGGGTCTAGCGGGAGGGACTACAATGAGCAGTTCTTC.

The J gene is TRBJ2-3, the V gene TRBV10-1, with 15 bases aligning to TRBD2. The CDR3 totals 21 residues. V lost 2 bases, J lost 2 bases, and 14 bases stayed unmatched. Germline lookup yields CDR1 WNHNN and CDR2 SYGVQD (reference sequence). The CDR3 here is CASSEPRTSGRAGCYTDTQYF. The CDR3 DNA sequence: TGCGCCAGCAGTGAGCCGCGGACTAGCGGGAGGGCCGGGTGTTACACAGATACGCAGTATTTT.

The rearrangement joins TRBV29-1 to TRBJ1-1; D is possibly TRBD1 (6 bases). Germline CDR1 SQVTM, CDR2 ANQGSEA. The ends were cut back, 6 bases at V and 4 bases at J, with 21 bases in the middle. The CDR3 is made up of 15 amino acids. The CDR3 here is CSVLSDLQGFTEAFF. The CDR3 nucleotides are TGCAGCGTCCTCTCGGATTTACAGGGATTCACTGAAGCTTTCTTT.

The CDR3 reads CASSITSNTGELFF. CDR3 bases: TGTGCCAGTAGTATCACTTCGAACACCGGGGAGCTGTTTTTT. The chain couples TRBV19 to TRBJ2-2; D gene unclear. The CDR3 totals 14 residues. CDR1 and CDR2 (germline): LNHDA, SQIVND (reference sequence). Trimming stripped 3 bases from V and 0 bases from J, with 5 bases between.

The CDR3 spells CASSLVSSTAANYEQYF. For the CDR3, the DNA is TGCGCCAGCAGCTTGGTGTCATCGACGGCGGCAAACTACGAGCAGTACTTC. The rearrangement links TRBV5-1 to TRBJ2-7; D not certain. V was trimmed by 0 bases and J by 3 bases, leaving 19 bases between them. The V gene's germline CDR1 is SGHRS and CDR2 YFSETQ. CDR3 size: 17 residues.

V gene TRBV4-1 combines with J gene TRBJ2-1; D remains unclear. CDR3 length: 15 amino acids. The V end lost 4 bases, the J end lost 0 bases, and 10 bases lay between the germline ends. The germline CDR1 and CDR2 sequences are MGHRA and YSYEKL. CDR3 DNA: TGCGCCAGCAGCCGACTTCTCCACTCCTACAATGAGCAGTTCTTC. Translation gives CASSRLLHSYNEQFF.

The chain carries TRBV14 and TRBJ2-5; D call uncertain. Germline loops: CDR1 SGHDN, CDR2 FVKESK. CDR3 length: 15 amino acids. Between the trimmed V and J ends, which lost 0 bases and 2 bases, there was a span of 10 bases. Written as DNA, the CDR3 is TGTGCCAGCAGCCAAGATCATAACAATCAAGAGACCCAGTACTTC. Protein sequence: CASSQDHNNQETQYF.

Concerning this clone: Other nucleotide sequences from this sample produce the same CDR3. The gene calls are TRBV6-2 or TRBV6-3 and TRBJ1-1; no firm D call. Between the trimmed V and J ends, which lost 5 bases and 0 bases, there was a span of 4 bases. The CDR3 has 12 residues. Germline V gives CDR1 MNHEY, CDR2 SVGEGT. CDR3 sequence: CASSLMNTEAFF. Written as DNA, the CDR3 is TGTGCCAGCAGTCTCATGAACACTGAAGCTTTCTTT.

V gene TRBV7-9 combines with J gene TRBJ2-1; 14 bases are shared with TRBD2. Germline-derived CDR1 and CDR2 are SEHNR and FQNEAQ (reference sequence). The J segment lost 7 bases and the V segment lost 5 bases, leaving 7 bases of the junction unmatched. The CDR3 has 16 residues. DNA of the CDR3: TGTGCCAGCAGCCCCCGGACTAGCGGGAGGTTGAATGAGCAGTTCTTC. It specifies CASSPRTSGRLNEQFF.

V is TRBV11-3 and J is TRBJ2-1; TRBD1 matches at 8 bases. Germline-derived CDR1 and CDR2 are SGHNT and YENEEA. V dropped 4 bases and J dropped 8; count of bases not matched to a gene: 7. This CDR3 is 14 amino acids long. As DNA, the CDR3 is TGTGCCAGCAGCTCCCGGACAGGGCGAGATGAGCAGTTCTTC. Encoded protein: CASSSRTGRDEQFF.

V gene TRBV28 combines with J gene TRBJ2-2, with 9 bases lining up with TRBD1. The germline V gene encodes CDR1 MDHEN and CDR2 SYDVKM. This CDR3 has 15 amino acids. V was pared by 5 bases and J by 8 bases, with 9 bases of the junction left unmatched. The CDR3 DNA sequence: TGTGCCAGCAGTCCACCCGGGACAGGGCGGGGGGAGCTGTTTTTT. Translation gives CASSPPGTGRGELFF.

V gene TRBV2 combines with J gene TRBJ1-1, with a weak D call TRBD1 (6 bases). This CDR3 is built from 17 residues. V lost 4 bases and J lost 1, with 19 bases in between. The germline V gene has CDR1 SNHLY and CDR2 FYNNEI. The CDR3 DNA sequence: TGTGCCAGCAGTGTCGTTCGCAGGGGCTCGGGGAACACTGAAGCTTTCTTT. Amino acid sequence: CASSVVRRGSGNTEAFF.

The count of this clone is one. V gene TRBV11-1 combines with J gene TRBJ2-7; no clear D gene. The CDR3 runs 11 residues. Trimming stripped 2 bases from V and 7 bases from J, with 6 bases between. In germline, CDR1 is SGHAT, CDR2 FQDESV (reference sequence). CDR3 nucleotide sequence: TGTGCCAGCAGCTTATTGGATGAGCAGTACTTC. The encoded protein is CASSLLDEQYF.

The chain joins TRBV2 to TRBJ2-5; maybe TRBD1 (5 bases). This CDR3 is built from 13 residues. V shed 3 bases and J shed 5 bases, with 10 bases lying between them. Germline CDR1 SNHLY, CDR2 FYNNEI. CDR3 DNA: TGTGCCAGCAGTGAGGGGCAGACGGAGACCCAGTACTTC. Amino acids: CASSEGQTETQYF.